The T cell receptor beta chain under discussion was sequenced for a study of blood T cell repertoires in COVID-19. Study-wide background: From T cells, B-cell-depleted T cells, or PBMCs came the material, which was cDNA or gDNA.

The CDR3 has 16 amino acids. In germline, CDR1 is SEHNR, CDR2 FQNEAQ (reference sequence). V dropped 4 bases and J dropped 4; count of bases not matched to a gene: 7. As processed by the authors: How many nucleated cells were present was estimated from reference gene primer amplification. TCRdb's table, derived via immunoSEQ multiplex PCR, lists solely in-frame clones and lacks some. From that table come the V and J calls and clone size; the DNA was used to work out D and trimming. The sample records around 50,000 clones, around four fifths being singletons. Each participant's cohort was designated according to participant-reported clinical history.

This sequence originates from a woman in her forties or fifties with acute COVID-19. What was sequenced was PBMCs or T cells enriched from blood (not recorded which). This chain connects TRBV7-9 to TRBJ1-4; 9 positions match TRBD1. CDR3 region: CASSSGQGTVNEKLFF. The DNA for the CDR3 is TGTGCCAGCAGCTCAGGACAGGGGACGGTTAATGAAAAACTGTTTTTT.